A selection of T cell receptor beta chains follows, all from one sample in a study of blood T cells in healthy people across ages. TCRdb itself ran the 5' RACE reads through MiXCR, one entry per CDR3 protein. The data hold 700,000 to 900,000 distinct CDR3 sequences, with 40% to 65% observed a single time. The sequencing input was blood. The source is a man older than 75 in good health. The CDR3 runs from the conserved cysteine through the conserved F or W. The D gene is left open where the match is weak. Where a row states a size, it is once, few, many or the class of an expanded clone; other rows omit it.

V,length,D,J,size,CDR3,DNA
TRBV7-2,14,NA,TRBJ2-7,NA,CASSLGGRLYEQYF,TGTGCCAGCAGCTTAGGGGGCCGGCTCTACGAGCAGTACTTC
TRBV20-1,18,TRBD2,TRBJ2-3,few,CSANGLAGEWVVTDTQYF,TGCAGTGCTAACGGACTAGCGGGAGAGTGGGTAGTCACAGATACGCAGTATTTT
TRBV6-1,13,NA,TRBJ1-2,NA,CASSEVRNYGYTF,TGTGCCAGCAGTGAGGTCAGAAACTATGGCTACACCTTC
TRBV20-1,16,TRBD2,TRBJ2-1,NA,CSAREAGETSYNEQFF,TGCAGTGCTAGGGAAGCGGGAGAAACTTCCTACAATGAGCAGTTCTTC
TRBV27,14,TRBD2,TRBJ2-7,NA,CASSLTSGYYEQYF,TGTGCCAGCAGTTTGACTAGCGGCTACTACGAGCAGTACTTC
TRBV7-2,13,NA,TRBJ1-4,NA,CASSRVYLEKLFF,TGTGCCAGCAGTAGGGTGTACTTAGAGAAACTGTTTTTT
TRBV24-1,14,NA,TRBJ2-5,NA,CATSDLVVWGPQYF,TGTGCCACCAGTGATTTGGTGGTCTGGGGTCCCCAGTACTTC
TRBV7-8,17,TRBD2,TRBJ2-7,NA,CASSHTPWTSGPYEQYF,TGTGCCAGCAGCCATACACCATGGACTAGCGGCCCCTACGAGCAGTACTTC
TRBV5-6,14,NA,TRBJ2-7,NA,CASSLLQIAYEQYF,TGTGCCAGCAGCTTGTTACAGATCGCCTACGAGCAGTACTTC
TRBV20-1,15,TRBD1,TRBJ2-1,few,CSAREQGAPYNEQFF,TGCAGTGCTAGGGAACAGGGGGCACCCTACAATGAGCAGTTCTTC
TRBV9,15,NA,TRBJ1-4,NA,CASSVDGEFNEKLFF,TGTGCCAGCAGCGTAGACGGGGAATTTAATGAAAAACTGTTTTTT
TRBV10-3,16,TRBD2,TRBJ2-1,NA,CAISEATSGSGNEQFF,TGTGCCATCAGTGAGGCAACTAGCGGGAGTGGCAATGAGCAGTTCTTC
TRBV5-1,15,TRBD1,TRBJ1-2,NA,CASSPVEGGHYGYTF,TGCGCCAGCAGCCCCGTCGAAGGGGGCCACTATGGCTACACCTTC
TRBV20-1,13,TRBD1,TRBJ1-2,NA,CSATPGTDYGYTF,TGCAGTGCTACCCCCGGGACAGACTATGGCTACACCTTC
TRBV7-6,11,NA,TRBJ2-7,NA,CASSSSAEQYF,TGTGCCAGCAGCTCCTCGGCCGAGCAGTACTTC
TRBV5-1,15,NA,TRBJ1-5,NA,CASSLEPARGQPQHF,TGCGCCAGCAGCTTGGAACCGGCTCGAGGTCAGCCCCAGCATTTT
TRBV21-1,14,NA,TRBJ2-3,NA,CASSGDRASDTQYF,TGTGCCAGCAGCGGGGACAGGGCATCAGATACGCAGTATTTT
TRBV28,18,NA,TRBJ1-1,few,CASSGSRRASTVNTEAFF,TGTGCCAGCAGTGGATCCCGCCGGGCCTCCACCGTGAACACTGAAGCTTTCTTT
TRBV6-6,12,NA,TRBJ1-5,NA,CASSYSGQPQHF,TGTGCCAGCAGTTATAGCGGCCAGCCCCAGCATTTT
TRBV2,16,NA,TRBJ1-5,NA,CASIPDRGYSNQPQHF,TGTGCCAGCATCCCCGACCGGGGCTATAGCAATCAGCCCCAGCATTTT
TRBV5-1,14,NA,TRBJ1-2,NA,CASSPGRAIYGYTF,TGCGCCAGCAGCCCTGGAAGGGCGATCTATGGCTACACCTTC
TRBV3-1,13,NA,TRBJ1-5,NA,CASSQDTGQPQHF,TGTGCCAGCAGCCAAGATACGGGTCAGCCCCAGCATTTT
TRBV6-2/TRBV6-3,16,TRBD1,TRBJ2-7,NA,CASSPPGTGTSYEQYF,TGTGCCAGCAGTCCCCCCGGGACAGGGACCTCCTACGAGCAGTACTTC
TRBV7-2,15,TRBD2,TRBJ2-3,NA,CASSLWGGGHQGQYF,TGTGCCAGCAGCCTCTGGGGCGGGGGGCACCAGGGGCAGTATTTT
TRBV29-1,16,TRBD1,TRBJ2-5,NA,CSVDIGTGGILEIQYF,TGCAGCGTCGACATCGGGACAGGGGGAATTTTGGAGATCCAGTACTTC
TRBV6-2/TRBV6-3,14,NA,TRBJ2-1,NA,CASRLGGNGNEQFF,TGTGCCAGCAGGTTGGGGGGAAATGGGAATGAGCAGTTCTTC
TRBV5-1,13,NA,TRBJ2-5,few,CASSPDPSGAQYF,TGCGCCAGCAGCCCGGACCCAAGTGGGGCCCAGTACTTC
TRBV5-6,16,TRBD2,TRBJ2-3,many,CASSLPIAGGDRYAYF,TGTGCCAGCAGCTTACCAATAGCGGGAGGGGACAGATACGCGTATTTT
TRBV27,17,TRBD2,TRBJ2-7,NA,CASSLLGTSGASYEQYF,TGTGCCAGCAGTTTGCTGGGGACTAGCGGGGCCTCCTACGAGCAGTACTTC
TRBV24-1,16,TRBD1,TRBJ2-3,once,CATSNPATGDTDTQYF,TGTGCCACCAGTAATCCAGCGACAGGGGACACAGATACGCAGTATTTT
TRBV29-1,13,NA,TRBJ2-7,NA,CSVGGASSYEQYF,TGCAGCGTTGGAGGTGCTTCTTCCTACGAGCAGTACTTC
TRBV7-3,14,NA,TRBJ2-2,NA,CASRSRASGGELFF,TGTGCCAGCAGAAGCCGGGCCTCAGGAGGGGAGCTGTTTTTT
TRBV7-3,19,TRBD2,TRBJ2-4,NA,CASSPGGLAGGLAKNIQYF,TGTGCCAGCAGCCCGGGGGGACTAGCGGGAGGCTTAGCCAAAAACATTCAGTACTTC
TRBV20-1,13,NA,TRBJ2-4,NA,CSARGRGWNIQYF,TGCAGTGCTAGAGGACGGGGTTGGAACATTCAGTACTTC
TRBV3-1,15,NA,TRBJ2-7,few,CASSQAPAASYEQYF,TGTGCCAGCAGCCAAGCCCCGGCCGCTTCCTACGAGCAGTACTTC
TRBV11-3,15,TRBD2,TRBJ2-7,NA,CASSYRASGPYEQYF,TGTGCCAGCAGCTACAGGGCTAGCGGGCCCTACGAGCAGTACTTC
TRBV10-3,13,NA,TRBJ2-5,NA,CAISTTGEETQYF,TGTGCCATCAGTACGACAGGAGAGGAGACCCAGTACTTC
TRBV30,14,NA,TRBJ1-6,NA,CAWSPGVLGSPLHF,TGTGCCTGGAGTCCGGGGGTTCTGGGTTCACCCCTCCACTTT
TRBV4-1,16,NA,TRBJ2-1,NA,CASSRADTDSYNEQFF,TGCGCCAGCAGCCGGGCGGATACTGATTCCTACAATGAGCAGTTCTTC
TRBV2,14,NA,TRBJ1-2,few,CASRTTATNYGYTF,TGTGCCAGTAGAACGACAGCCACTAACTATGGCTACACCTTC
TRBV2,14,TRBD2,TRBJ2-7,NA,CASRGPGLPYEQYF,TGTGCCAGCAGGGGACCGGGACTACCCTACGAGCAGTACTTC
TRBV12-3/TRBV12-4,16,TRBD2,TRBJ2-2,NA,CASSFPSGLGKGELFF,TGTGCCAGCAGTTTCCCTTCGGGACTAGGTAAAGGGGAGCTGTTTTTT
TRBV24-1,14,TRBD2,TRBJ2-1,NA,CATSLAGVNNEQFF,TGTGCCACCAGCCTAGCGGGAGTCAACAATGAGCAGTTCTTC
TRBV11-1,13,NA,TRBJ2-3,once,CASSAQRIDTQYF,TGTGCCAGCAGCGCGCAGCGCATAGATACGCAGTATTTT
TRBV12-3/TRBV12-4,14,TRBD1,TRBJ1-2,once,CASSIRGQGRGYTF,TGTGCCAGCAGTATCCGAGGACAGGGGCGCGGCTACACCTTC
TRBV5-1,16,TRBD2,TRBJ2-5,NA,CASSLGSWTSQETQYF,TGCGCCAGCAGCTTAGGGTCCTGGACTAGCCAAGAGACCCAGTACTTC